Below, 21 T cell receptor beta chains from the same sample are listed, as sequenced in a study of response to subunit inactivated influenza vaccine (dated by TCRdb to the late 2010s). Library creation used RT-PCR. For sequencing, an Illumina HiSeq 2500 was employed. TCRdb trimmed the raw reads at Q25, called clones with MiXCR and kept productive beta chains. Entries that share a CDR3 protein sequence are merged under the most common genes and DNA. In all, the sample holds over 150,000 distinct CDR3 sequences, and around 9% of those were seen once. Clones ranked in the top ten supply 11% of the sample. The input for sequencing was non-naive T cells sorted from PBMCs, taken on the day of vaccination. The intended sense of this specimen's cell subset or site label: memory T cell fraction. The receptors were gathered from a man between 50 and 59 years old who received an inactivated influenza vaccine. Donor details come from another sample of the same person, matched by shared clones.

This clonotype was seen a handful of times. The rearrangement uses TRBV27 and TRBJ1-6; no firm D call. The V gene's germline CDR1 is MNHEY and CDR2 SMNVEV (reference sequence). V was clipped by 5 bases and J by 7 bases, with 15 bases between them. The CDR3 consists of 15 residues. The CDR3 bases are TGTGCCAGCAGTCCCCAGGTGTTTTCAAATTCACCCCTCCACTTT. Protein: CASSPQVFSNSPLHF.

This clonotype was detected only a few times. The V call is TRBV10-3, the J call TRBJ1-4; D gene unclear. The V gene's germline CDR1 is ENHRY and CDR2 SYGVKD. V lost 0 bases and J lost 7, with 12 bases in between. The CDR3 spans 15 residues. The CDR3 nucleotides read TGTGCCATCAGTGAGTCGATGAATGGTGGTGAAAAACTGTTTTTT. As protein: CAISESMNGGEKLFF.

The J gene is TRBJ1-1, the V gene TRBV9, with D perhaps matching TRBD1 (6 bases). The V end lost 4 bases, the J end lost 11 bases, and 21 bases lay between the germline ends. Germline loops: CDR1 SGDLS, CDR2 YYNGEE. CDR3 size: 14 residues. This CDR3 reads CASSPGGLGLEAFF. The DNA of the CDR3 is TGTGCCAGCAGCCCCGGGGGCTTAGGCTTAGAGGCTTTCTTT. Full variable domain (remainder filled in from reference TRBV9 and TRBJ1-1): DSGVTQTPKHLITATGQRVTLRCSPRSGDLSVYWYQQSLDQGLQFLIQYYNGEERAKGNILERFSAQQFPDLHSELNLSSLELGDSALYFCASSPGGLGLEAFFGQGTRLTVV.

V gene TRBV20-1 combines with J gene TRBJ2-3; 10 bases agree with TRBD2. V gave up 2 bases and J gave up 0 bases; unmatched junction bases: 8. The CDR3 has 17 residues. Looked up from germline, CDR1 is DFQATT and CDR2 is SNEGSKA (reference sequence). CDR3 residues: CSARLAGALGSTDTQYF. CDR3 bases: TGCAGTGCTAGACTAGCGGGAGCCCTGGGGAGCACAGATACGCAGTATTTT.

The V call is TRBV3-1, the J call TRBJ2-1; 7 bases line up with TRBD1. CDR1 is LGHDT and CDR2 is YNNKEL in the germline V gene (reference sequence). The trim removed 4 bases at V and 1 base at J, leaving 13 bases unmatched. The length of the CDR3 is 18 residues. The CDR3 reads CASSPDRVISGSYNEQFF. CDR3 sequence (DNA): TGTGCCAGCAGCCCCGACAGGGTAATATCGGGGTCCTACAATGAGCAGTTCTTC.

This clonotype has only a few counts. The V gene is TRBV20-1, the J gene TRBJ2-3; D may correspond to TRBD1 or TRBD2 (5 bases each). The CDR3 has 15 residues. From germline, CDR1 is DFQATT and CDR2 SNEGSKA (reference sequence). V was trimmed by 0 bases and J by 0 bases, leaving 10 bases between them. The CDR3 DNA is TGCAGTGCTAGAGATCTGAGGGGTAGCACAGATACGCAGTATTTT. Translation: CSARDLRGSTDTQYF.

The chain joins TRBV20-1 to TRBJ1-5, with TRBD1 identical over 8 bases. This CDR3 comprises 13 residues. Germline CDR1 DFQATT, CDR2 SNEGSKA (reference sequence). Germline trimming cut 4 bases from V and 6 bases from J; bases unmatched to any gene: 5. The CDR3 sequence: CSAMGQAPQPQHF. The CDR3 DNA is TGCAGTGCTATGGGACAGGCGCCTCAGCCCCAGCATTTT.

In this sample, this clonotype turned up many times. CDR3 coding DNA: TGTGCCAGCTCGAGAACGGAGGTGCAGTTCTTC. Translation gives CASSRTEVQFF. This chain uses TRBV7-9 with TRBJ2-1; D perhaps matches TRBD2 (5 bases). V dropped 8 bases and J dropped 12 bases, with 14 bases sitting between them. The germline V gene has CDR1 SEHNR and CDR2 FQNEAQ (reference sequence). CDR3 length: 11 residues.

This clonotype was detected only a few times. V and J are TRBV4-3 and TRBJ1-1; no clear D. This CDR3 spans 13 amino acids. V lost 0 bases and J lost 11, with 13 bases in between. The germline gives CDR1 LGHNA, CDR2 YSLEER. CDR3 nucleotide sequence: TGCGCCAGCAGCCAAGAGACGTTCTCCCAGGCTTTCTTT. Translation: CASSQETFSQAFF.

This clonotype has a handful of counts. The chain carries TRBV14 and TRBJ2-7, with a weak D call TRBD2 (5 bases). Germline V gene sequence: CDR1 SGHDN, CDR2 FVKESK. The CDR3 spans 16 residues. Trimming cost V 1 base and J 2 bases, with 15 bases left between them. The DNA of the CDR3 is TGTGCCAGCAGCCAAGGACTCCCCGGACTGCCCTACGAGCAGTACTTC. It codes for CASSQGLPGLPYEQYF.

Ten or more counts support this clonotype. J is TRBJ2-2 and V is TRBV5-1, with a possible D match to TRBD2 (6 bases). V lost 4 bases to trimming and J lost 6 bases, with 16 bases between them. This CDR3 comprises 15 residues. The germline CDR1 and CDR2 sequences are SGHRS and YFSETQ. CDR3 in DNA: TGCGCCAGCAGCCCGGGAGATTCGATGGCCGGGGAGCTGTTTTTT. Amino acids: CASSPGDSMAGELFF.

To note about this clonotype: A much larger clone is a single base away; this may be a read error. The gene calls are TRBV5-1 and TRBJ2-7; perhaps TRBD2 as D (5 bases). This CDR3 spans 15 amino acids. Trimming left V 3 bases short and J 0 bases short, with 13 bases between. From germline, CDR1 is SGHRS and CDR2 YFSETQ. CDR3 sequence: CASSSKQRASYEQYF. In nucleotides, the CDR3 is TGCGCCAGCAGCTCGAAACAGAGGGCCTCCTACGAGCAGTACTTC.

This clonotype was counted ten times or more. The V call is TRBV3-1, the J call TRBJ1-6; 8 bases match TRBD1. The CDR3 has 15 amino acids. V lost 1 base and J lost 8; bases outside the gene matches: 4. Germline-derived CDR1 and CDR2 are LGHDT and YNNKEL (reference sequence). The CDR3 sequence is CASSQVGRGHSPLHF. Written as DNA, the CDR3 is TGTGCCAGCAGCCAAGTCGGCAGGGGGCATTCACCCCTCCACTTT.

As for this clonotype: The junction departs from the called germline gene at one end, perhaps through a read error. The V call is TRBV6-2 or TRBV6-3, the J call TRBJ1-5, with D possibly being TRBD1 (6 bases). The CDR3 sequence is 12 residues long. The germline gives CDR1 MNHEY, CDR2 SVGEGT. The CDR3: CASRQTTGTLTF. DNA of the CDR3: TGTGCCAGCAGGCAAACGACCGGGACATTAACATTT.

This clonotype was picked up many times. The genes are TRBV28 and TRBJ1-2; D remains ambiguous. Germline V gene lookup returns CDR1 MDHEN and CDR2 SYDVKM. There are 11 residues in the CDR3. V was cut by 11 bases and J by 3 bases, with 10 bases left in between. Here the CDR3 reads CACAEYYGYTF. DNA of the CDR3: TGTGCCTGCGCGGAGTACTATGGCTACACCTTC.

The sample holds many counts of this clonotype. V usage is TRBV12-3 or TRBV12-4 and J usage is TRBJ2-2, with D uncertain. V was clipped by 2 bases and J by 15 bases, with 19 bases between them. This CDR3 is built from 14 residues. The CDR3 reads CASSLTLPPAWVFF. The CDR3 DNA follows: TGTGCCAGCAGTTTAACCCTTCCCCCCGCATGGGTGTTTTTT.

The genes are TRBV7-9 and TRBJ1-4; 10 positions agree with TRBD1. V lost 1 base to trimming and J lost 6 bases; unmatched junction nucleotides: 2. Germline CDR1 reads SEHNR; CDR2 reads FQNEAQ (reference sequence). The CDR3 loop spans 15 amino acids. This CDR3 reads CASSLGDRGHEKLFF. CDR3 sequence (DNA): TGTGCCAGCAGCTTAGGAGACAGGGGGCATGAAAAACTGTTTTTT.

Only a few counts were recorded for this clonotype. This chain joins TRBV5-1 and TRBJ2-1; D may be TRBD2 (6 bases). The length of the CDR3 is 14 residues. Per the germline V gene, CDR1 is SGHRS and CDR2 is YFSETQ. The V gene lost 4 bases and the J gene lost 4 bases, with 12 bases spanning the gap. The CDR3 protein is CASSPGTYYNEQFF. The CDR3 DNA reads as TGCGCCAGCAGCCCCGGGACTTATTACAATGAGCAGTTCTTC.

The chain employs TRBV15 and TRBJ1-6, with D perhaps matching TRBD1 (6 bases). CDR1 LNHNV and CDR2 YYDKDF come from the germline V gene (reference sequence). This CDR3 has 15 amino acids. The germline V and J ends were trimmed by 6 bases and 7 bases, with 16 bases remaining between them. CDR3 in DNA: TGTGCCACCAGGAATAACCAGGGGAGAAATTCACCCCTCCACTTT. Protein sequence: CATRNNQGRNSPLHF.

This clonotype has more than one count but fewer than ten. The CDR3 bases are TGCAGTGCTAGAGCGAACGGGGATGGGTACTACGAGCAGTACTTC. This gives the protein CSARANGDGYYEQYF. V gene TRBV20-1 combines with J gene TRBJ2-7, with TRBD2 as a possible D gene (5 bases). Germline V gene data show CDR1 as DFQATT and CDR2 as SNEGSKA (reference sequence). The CDR3 totals 15 residues. V was cut by 1 base and J by 3 bases, with 16 bases left in between.

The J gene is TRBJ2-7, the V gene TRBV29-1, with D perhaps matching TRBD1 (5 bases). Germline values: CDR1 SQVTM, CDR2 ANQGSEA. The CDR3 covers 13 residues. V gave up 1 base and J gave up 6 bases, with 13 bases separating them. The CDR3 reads CSVEVGRVSEQYF. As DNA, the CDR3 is TGCAGCGTTGAAGTCGGCAGGGTCAGCGAGCAGTACTTC.